This T cell receptor beta chain is drawn from a study of OX40 agonist ivuxolimab in advanced cancers. Trimming removed 2 bases at V and 6 bases at J, with 10 bases between. Germline values: CDR1 LNHNV, CDR2 YYDKDF (reference sequence). This CDR3 region has 13 residues. Produced via immunoSEQ multiplex PCR; TCRdb's table is partial and in-frame only. Here the sample spans approximately 90,000 clones, roughly 89% being singletons. The sequence was obtained from an adult with an advanced solid tumor such as melanoma, head and neck, liver or kidney cancer. The source was CD4+ or CD8+ T cells sorted from blood, collected in a trial of the OX40 agonist ivuxolimab. The V and J genes are TRBV15 and TRBJ1-1; no definite D call. The CDR3 spells CATSRPPDSEAFF. CDR3 coding DNA: TGTGCCACCAGCAGACCCCCAGATTCTGAAGCTTTCTTT.